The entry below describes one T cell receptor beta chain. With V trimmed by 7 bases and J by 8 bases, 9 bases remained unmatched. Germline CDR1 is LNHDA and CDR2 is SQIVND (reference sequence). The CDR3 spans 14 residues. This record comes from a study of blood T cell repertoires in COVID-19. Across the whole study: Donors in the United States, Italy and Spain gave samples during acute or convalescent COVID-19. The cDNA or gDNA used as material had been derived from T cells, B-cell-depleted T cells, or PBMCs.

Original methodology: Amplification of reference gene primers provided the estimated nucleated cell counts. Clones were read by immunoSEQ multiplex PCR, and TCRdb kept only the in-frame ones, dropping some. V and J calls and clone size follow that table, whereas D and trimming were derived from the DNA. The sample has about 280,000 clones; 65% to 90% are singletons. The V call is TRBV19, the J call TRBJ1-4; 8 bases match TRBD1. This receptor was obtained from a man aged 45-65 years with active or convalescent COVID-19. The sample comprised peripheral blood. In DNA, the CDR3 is TGTGCCAGTAAAAGAGACAGGGGCAGGGAAAAACTGTTTTTT. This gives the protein CASKRDRGREKLFF.